This TCR beta chain emerged from a study of blood T cells in healthy people across ages. Broader study findings: The diversity estimates, figures obtained from one million T cells, were considered underestimates.

Through a sample-barcoded 5' primer and a J-beta primer mix, a second PCR was run for about 6 to 11 cycles. Each CDR3 protein gets one entry after TCRdb re-called the 5' RACE reads with MiXCR. The table lists some 1.8 million distinct CDR3 sequences, approximately 40% of them singletons. In this sample, this clonotype turned up a few times. What it binds is unknown. Germline V lookup: CDR1 SGDLS, CDR2 YYNGEE. V was pared by 7 bases and J by 7 bases, with 15 bases between. The CDR3 is made up of 13 amino acids. The sample taken for sequencing was blood. This sequence joins TRBV9 and TRBJ2-1; TRBD1 is a possible D gene (5 bases). The receptor's source is a human donor in good health. CDR3 sequence: CASGQGLINEQFF. The CDR3 DNA follows: TGTGCCAGCGGCCAGGGATTAATAAATGAGCAGTTCTTC.